Following are 26 T cell receptor beta chains from one sample sequenced in a study of T-cell memory formation after mild COVID-19. One entry per CDR3 protein results from TCRdb running MiXCR on the 5' RACE reads. The table lists 40,000 to 60,000 distinct CDR3 sequences, roughly 9% of them singletons. The sample consisted of PBMCs or a T cell subset sorted from them (not recorded which). The receptors were sampled from an adult woman who had mild COVID-19 (a few samples of this study predate the infection). Cell type and time point are not known.

This clonotype was detected many times. The chain employs TRBV7-2 and TRBJ2-1; 9 nucleotides align to TRBD1. V shed 1 base, J shed 7 bases, and the junction held 11 bases outside the gene matches. CDR3 length: 17 amino acids. The germline V gene has CDR1 SGHTA and CDR2 FQGNSA. The chain's CDR3 is CASSLVLDRGSWNEQFF. Here the CDR3 DNA reads TGTGCCAGCAGCTTAGTACTGGACAGGGGTAGTTGGAATGAGCAGTTCTTC.

The rearrangement links TRBV9 to TRBJ1-2; D call uncertain. The CDR3 covers 15 residues. Trimming removed 0 bases at V and 4 bases at J, with 13 bases between. From germline, CDR1 is SGDLS and CDR2 YYNGEE. The DNA of the CDR3 is TGTGCCAGCAGCGTAGGCGGGGTGTTTGGCTATGGCTACACCTTC. It specifies CASSVGGVFGYGYTF.

Only a few counts were recorded for this clonotype. The rearrangement joins TRBV13 to TRBJ2-3, with D perhaps TRBD1 or TRBD2 (6 bases each). Germline V gene sequence: CDR1 PRHDT, CDR2 FYEKMQ (reference sequence). Trimming pared 7 bases from V and 2 bases from J, leaving 22 bases between. The CDR3 totals 17 residues. The CDR3 loop is CASIRGGEELLTDTQYF. CDR3 nucleotide sequence: TGTGCCAGCATCAGGGGAGGTGAGGAACTACTCACAGATACGCAGTATTTT.

This clonotype came up a few times. V is TRBV27 and J is TRBJ1-2; a possible D gene is TRBD1 (5 bases). This CDR3 comprises 13 residues. Germline V gives CDR1 MNHEY, CDR2 SMNVEV (reference sequence). V shed 3 bases and J shed 6 bases, with 11 bases lying between them. Written as DNA, the CDR3 is TGTGCCAGCAGTTTCGGGGGTTCAAATGGCTACACCTTC. This codes for CASSFGGSNGYTF.

The CDR3, as DNA: TGCAGTGCTAGAGATCTTAGAGGGACAGAAGCTTTCTTT. The encoded protein is CSARDLRGTEAFF. The chain combines TRBV20-1 with TRBJ1-1; D is perhaps TRBD1 (6 bases). Trimming took off 0 bases at V and 8 bases at J, with 13 bases between the two ends. Germline V gene sequence: CDR1 DFQATT, CDR2 SNEGSKA (reference sequence). This CDR3 has 13 residues.

This clonotype was counted a few times. The V and J genes are TRBV7-2 and TRBJ2-3, with D possibly matching TRBD2 (6 bases). The CDR3 runs 17 residues. Germline CDR1 reads SGHTA; CDR2 reads FQGNSA. Deletions cut 1 base from V and 0 bases from J, with 14 bases between. CDR3 sequence reads: CASSLGPASVSTDTQYF. The CDR3 nucleotides are TGTGCCAGCAGCTTAGGTCCGGCTAGCGTTAGCACAGATACGCAGTATTTT. Looking up the rest from reference TRBV7-2 and TRBJ2-3 gives the full variable domain: GAGVSQSPSNKVTEKGKDVELRCDPISGHTALYWYRQSLGQGLEFLIYFQGNSAPDKSGLPSDRFSAERTGGSVSTLTIQRTQQEDSAVYLCASSLGPASVSTDTQYFGPGTRLTVL.

This clonotype has just a few counts. V is TRBV6-5 and J is TRBJ2-6, with D possibly being TRBD1 (5 bases). V lost 2 bases to trimming and J lost 3 bases, with 11 bases between them. Germline loops: CDR1 MNHEY, CDR2 SVGAGI. The CDR3 covers 16 residues. The DNA for the CDR3 is TGTGCCAGCAGTTACGTAGGGGATGGTGGGGCCAACGTCCTGACTTTC. Its protein is CASSYVGDGGANVLTF.

This clonotype appeared many times. The chain recombines TRBV20-1 with TRBJ1-2; D remains ambiguous. CDR3 length: 14 residues. CDR1 is DFQATT, CDR2 SNEGSKA, per germline (reference sequence). The germline V and J ends were trimmed by 5 bases and 0 bases, with 13 bases remaining between them. CDR3 residues: CSAARTYANYGYTF. The CDR3 nucleotides are TGCAGTGCTGCCCGGACCTACGCTAACTATGGCTACACCTTC.

The V and J genes are TRBV7-3 and TRBJ2-3; no firm D call. V was pared by 4 bases and J by 2 bases, with 10 bases between. The CDR3 contains 14 residues. From germline, CDR1 is SGHTA and CDR2 FQGTGA. CDR3 sequence reads: CASSYTGPTDTQYF. The CDR3 nucleotides are TGTGCCAGCAGCTATACGGGCCCCACAGATACGCAGTATTTT.

The table lists this clonotype with many counts. This rearrangement joins TRBV7-9 to TRBJ1-1; 7 nucleotides align to TRBD1. Germline V gene data show CDR1 as SEHNR and CDR2 as FQNEAQ (reference sequence). With 4 bases clipped from V and 1 base from J, the junction kept 6 bases outside the gene matches. The CDR3 covers 15 residues. The CDR3 sequence is CASSYDRDRNTEAFF. In nucleotides, the CDR3 is TGTGCCAGCAGCTACGACAGGGATCGGAACACTGAAGCTTTCTTT.

This chain links TRBV5-6 with TRBJ1-3; 9 bases are shared with TRBD1. Germline lookup yields CDR1 SGHDT and CDR2 YYEEEE. The CDR3 is made up of 15 amino acids. V was clipped by 4 bases and J by 7 bases; unmatched bases: 9. CDR3 region: CASSLRGTGWNTIYF. The CDR3 DNA sequence: TGTGCCAGCAGCCTCCGTGGGACAGGGTGGAACACCATATATTTT.

This clonotype has a count of ten or more. The chain uses TRBV9 and TRBJ2-3; weak D call: TRBD2 (5 bases). V lost 4 bases, J lost 0 bases, and 15 bases lay in between. Germline V gives CDR1 SGDLS, CDR2 YYNGEE. CDR3 length: 16 amino acids. The CDR3 region has the DNA TGTGCCAGCAGCCCGTGGACTCTACAGAGCACAGATACGCAGTATTTT. Its protein is CASSPWTLQSTDTQYF.

This sequence joins TRBV5-1 and TRBJ2-7; TRBD1 aligns across 10 bases. The junction had 3 bases not matched to a gene; V was cut back by 3 bases and J by 6 bases. The germline gives CDR1 SGHRS, CDR2 YFSETQ. The CDR3 has 13 residues. The CDR3 coding sequence is TGCGCCAGCAGCTCCGACAGGGGGCTCGAGCAGTACTTC. Encoded protein: CASSSDRGLEQYF. The entire variable domain, with the rest obtained from reference TRBV5-1 and TRBJ2-7, is as follows: KAGVTQTPRYLIKTRGQQVTLSCSPISGHRSVSWYQQTPGQGLQFLFEYFSETQRNKGNFPGRFSGRQFSNSRSEMNVSTLELGDSALYLCASSSDRGLEQYFGPGTRLTVT.

This clonotype was seen a few times. This chain uses TRBV4-1 with TRBJ1-2, with D unresolved. The germline gives CDR1 MGHRA, CDR2 YSYEKL. V was pared by 6 bases and J by 0 bases, with 11 bases between. The CDR3 runs to 14 residues. CDR3 nucleotide sequence: TGCGCCAGCAGACCTTCTGCGACTAACTATGGCTACACCTTC. This encodes CASRPSATNYGYTF.

This clonotype occurred many times. The V call is TRBV2, the J call TRBJ2-3, with 13 nucleotides matching TRBD2. The J segment lost 4 bases and the V segment lost 2 bases, leaving 3 bases of the junction unmatched. Germline CDR1 reads SNHLY; CDR2 reads FYNNEI. There are 16 residues in the CDR3. The CDR3 sequence: CASSESTSGGADTQYF. The CDR3 nucleotides read TGTGCCAGCAGTGAATCTACTAGCGGGGGGGCAGATACGCAGTATTTT.

This clonotype was recorded a few times. This chain uses TRBV9 with TRBJ2-5; D ambiguous. V was cut by 0 bases and J by 5 bases, with 14 bases left in between. The CDR3 consists of 15 residues. CDR1 and CDR2 from the germline V gene are SGDLS and YYNGEE. The CDR3 region has the DNA TGTGCCAGCAGCGTAGAAAACTCGGCGGCCGAGACCCAGTACTTC. This translates into CASSVENSAAETQYF. Full variable domain (remainder filled in from reference TRBV9 and TRBJ2-5): DSGVTQTPKHLITATGQRVTLRCSPRSGDLSVYWYQQSLDQGLQFLIQYYNGEERAKGNILERFSAQQFPDLHSELNLSSLELGDSALYFCASSVENSAAETQYFGPGTRLLVL.

This clonotype came up a few times. The chain joins TRBV4-2 to TRBJ1-1; D is unresolved. This CDR3 is built from 16 residues. V lost 0 bases, J lost 2 bases, and 13 bases lay in between. CDR1 LGHNA and CDR2 YNFKEQ come from the germline V gene. CDR3 sequence reads: CASSQDQQRQNTEAFF. The CDR3 DNA reads as TGTGCCAGCAGCCAAGATCAACAGCGACAAAACACTGAAGCTTTCTTT.

The chain combines TRBV19 with TRBJ1-5, with TRBD1 matching over 9 bases. The V gene end was trimmed by 7 bases and the J gene end by 9 bases; junction bases not matched to a gene: 10. Germline-derived CDR1 and CDR2 are LNHDA and SQIVND (reference sequence). The CDR3 spans 14 residues. The CDR3 DNA is TGTGCCAGTACCCCGACAGGGGGGAGCTGGCCCCAGCATTTT. It yields the protein CASTPTGGSWPQHF.

The table lists this clonotype with a few counts. The V call is TRBV28, the J call TRBJ1-3; TRBD1 might be the D (5 bases). Germline CDR1 reads MDHEN; CDR2 reads SYDVKM. CDR3 length equals 15 residues. The ends were cut back, 5 bases at V and 0 bases at J, with 11 bases in the middle. The CDR3 nucleotides are TGTGCCAGCAGTCTAGACAGTCTCTCTGGAAACACCATATATTTT. It yields the protein CASSLDSLSGNTIYF. Full variable domain (outside the CDR3, taken from reference TRBV28 and TRBJ1-3): DVKVTQSSRYLVKRTGEKVFLECVQDMDHENMFWYRQDPGLGLRLIYFSYDVKMKEKGDIPEGYSVSREKKERFSLILESASTNQTSMYLCASSLDSLSGNTIYFGEGSWLTVV.

This clonotype was counted at least ten times. The genes are TRBV6-6 and TRBJ2-7; 12 bases are a match to TRBD2. The CDR3 consists of 18 residues. Per the germline V gene, CDR1 is MNHNY and CDR2 is SVGAGI (reference sequence). After removal of 5 bases from V and 3 bases from J, the junction contained 14 bases not matched to a gene. Written as DNA, the CDR3 is TGTGCCAGCAGTCCCCGACAAGGACTAGCGGGGCCAAACTACGAGCAGTACTTC. Amino acid sequence: CASSPRQGLAGPNYEQYF.

V gene TRBV7-2 combines with J gene TRBJ1-1; a weak D match, TRBD1 (5 bases). Germline CDR1 reads SGHTA; CDR2 reads FQGNSA. V lost 5 bases, J lost 7 bases, and 17 bases lay in between. The length of the CDR3 is 14 residues. The CDR3 region is CASSPTPGGGEAFF. CDR3 sequence (DNA): TGTGCCAGCAGCCCCACCCCGGGGGGGGGTGAAGCTTTCTTT.

This clonotype was found a few times. V usage is TRBV10-3 and J usage is TRBJ1-3; 8 bases are a match to TRBD1. The germline CDR1 and CDR2 sequences are ENHRY and SYGVKD. Losses at the gene ends were 10 bases for V and 0 bases for J; bases not matched to a gene: 11. This CDR3 is 16 amino acids long. CDR3 sequence (DNA): TGTGCCACTCACCCCGGGACAGGTCGCTCTGGAAACACCATATATTTT. Amino acids: CATHPGTGRSGNTIYF.

This clonotype occurred a few times. The chain employs TRBV20-1 and TRBJ2-2; perhaps D is TRBD1 or TRBD2 (5 bases each). The CDR3 runs 14 residues. Trimming left V 6 bases short and J 1 base short, with 12 bases between. Per germline, CDR1 DFQATT and CDR2 SNEGSKA (reference sequence). The CDR3 loop reads CSATGRRNTGELFF. CDR3 in DNA: TGCAGTGCAACGGGACGGAGGAACACCGGGGAGCTGTTTTTT.

The chain is built from TRBV6-2 or TRBV6-3 and TRBJ2-3; tentatively, D is TRBD2 (6 bases). CDR1 is MNHEY, CDR2 SVGEGT, per germline. Trimming removed 6 bases at V and 4 bases at J, with 17 bases between. This CDR3 contains 15 residues. CDR3 DNA sequence: TGTGCCAGCAGCCAAGGTTGGCGGGATTCAGATACGCAGTATTTT. This encodes CASSQGWRDSDTQYF.

In its sample, this clonotype was seen many times. This sequence joins TRBV5-1 and TRBJ1-3, with no clear D. This CDR3 spans 15 amino acids. Germline CDR1 SGHRS, CDR2 YFSETQ. V gave up 6 bases and J gave up 2 bases, with 15 bases separating them. The CDR3 DNA follows: TGCGCCAGCACCACGAACGCAGGCACTGGAAACACCATATATTTT. It translates to CASTTNAGTGNTIYF.

Many counts were recorded for this clonotype. The V call is TRBV24-1, the J call TRBJ1-5; perhaps TRBD1 as D (6 bases). V was cut by 0 bases and J by 2 bases, with 10 bases left in between. Per the germline V gene, CDR1 is KGHDR and CDR2 is SFDVKD. This CDR3 has 16 residues. The CDR3 nucleotides are TGTGCCACCAGTGATTTGACCCACAGGGGCAATCAGCCCCAGCATTTT. This sequence encodes CATSDLTHRGNQPQHF.